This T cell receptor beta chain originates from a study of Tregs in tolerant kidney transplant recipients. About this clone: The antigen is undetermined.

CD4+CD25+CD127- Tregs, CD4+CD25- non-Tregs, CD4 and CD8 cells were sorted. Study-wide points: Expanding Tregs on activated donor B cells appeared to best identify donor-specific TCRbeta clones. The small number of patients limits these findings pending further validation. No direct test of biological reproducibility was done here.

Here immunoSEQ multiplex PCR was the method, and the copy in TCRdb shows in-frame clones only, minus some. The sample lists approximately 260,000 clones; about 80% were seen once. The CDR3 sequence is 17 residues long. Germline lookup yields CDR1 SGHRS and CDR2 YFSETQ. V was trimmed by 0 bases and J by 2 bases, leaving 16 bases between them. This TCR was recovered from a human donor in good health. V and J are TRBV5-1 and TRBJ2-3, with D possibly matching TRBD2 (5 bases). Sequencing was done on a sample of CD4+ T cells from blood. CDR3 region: CASSLAGGLAITDTQYF. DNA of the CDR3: TGCGCCAGCAGCTTGGCCGGAGGACTTGCCATCACAGATACGCAGTATTTT.